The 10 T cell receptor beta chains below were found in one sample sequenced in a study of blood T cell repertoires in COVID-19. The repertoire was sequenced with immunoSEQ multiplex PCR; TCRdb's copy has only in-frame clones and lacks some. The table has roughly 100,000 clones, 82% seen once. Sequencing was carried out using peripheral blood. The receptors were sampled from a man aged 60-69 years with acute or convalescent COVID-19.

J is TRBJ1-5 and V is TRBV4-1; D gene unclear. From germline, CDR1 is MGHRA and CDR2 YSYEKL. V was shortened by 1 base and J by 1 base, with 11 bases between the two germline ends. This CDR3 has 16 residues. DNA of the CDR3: TGCGCCAGCAGCCAAGTCTCCCCCCGGAGCAATCAGCCCCAGCATTTT. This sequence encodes CASSQVSPRSNQPQHF.

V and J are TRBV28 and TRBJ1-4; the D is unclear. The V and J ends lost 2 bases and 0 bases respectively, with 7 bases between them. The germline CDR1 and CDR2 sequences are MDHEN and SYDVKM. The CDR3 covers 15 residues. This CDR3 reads CASSLSGATNEKLFF. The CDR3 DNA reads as TGTGCCAGCAGTTTAAGCGGGGCAACTAATGAAAAACTGTTTTTT. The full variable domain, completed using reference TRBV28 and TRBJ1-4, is DVKVTQSSRYLVKRTGEKVFLECVQDMDHENMFWYRQDPGLGLRLIYFSYDVKMKEKGDIPEGYSVSREKKERFSLILESASTNQTSMYLCASSLSGATNEKLFFGSGTQLSVL.

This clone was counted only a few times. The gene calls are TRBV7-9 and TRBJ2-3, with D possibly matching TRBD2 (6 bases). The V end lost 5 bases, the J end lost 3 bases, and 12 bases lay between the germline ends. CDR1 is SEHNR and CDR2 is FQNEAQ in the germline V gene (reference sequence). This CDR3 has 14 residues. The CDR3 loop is CASSPSAGTDTQYF. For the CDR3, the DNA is TGTGCCAGCAGCCCCTCGGCGGGGACAGATACGCAGTATTTT.

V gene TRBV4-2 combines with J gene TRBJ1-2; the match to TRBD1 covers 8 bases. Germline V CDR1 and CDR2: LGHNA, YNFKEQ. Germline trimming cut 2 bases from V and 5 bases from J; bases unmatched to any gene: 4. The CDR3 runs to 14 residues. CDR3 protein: CASSQSDREYGYTF. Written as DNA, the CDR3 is TGTGCCAGCAGCCAATCGGACAGGGAATATGGCTACACCTTC.

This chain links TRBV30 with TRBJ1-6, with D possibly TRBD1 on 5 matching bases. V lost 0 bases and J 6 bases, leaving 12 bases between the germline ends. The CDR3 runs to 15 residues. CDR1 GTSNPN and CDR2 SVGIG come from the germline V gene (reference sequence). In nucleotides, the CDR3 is TGTGCCTGGAGTGTCCTAGGAGACAGTAATTCACCCCTCCACTTT. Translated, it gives CAWSVLGDSNSPLHF.

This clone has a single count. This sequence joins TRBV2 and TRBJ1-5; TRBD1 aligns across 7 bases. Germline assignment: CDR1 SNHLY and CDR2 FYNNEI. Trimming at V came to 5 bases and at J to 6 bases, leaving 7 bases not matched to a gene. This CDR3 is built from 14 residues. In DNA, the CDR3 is TGTGCCAGCAGTCGAGGGGGCGCGGGTCAGCCCCAGCATTTT. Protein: CASSRGGAGQPQHF.

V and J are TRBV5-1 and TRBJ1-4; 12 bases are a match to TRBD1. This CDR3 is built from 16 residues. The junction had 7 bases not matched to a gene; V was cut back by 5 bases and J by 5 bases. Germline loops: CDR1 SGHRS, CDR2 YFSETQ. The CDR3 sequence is CASRPGTGGLNEKLFF. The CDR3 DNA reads TGCGCCAGCAGGCCCGGGACAGGGGGCTTGAATGAAAAACTGTTTTTT. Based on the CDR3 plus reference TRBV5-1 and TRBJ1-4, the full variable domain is KAGVTQTPRYLIKTRGQQVTLSCSPISGHRSVSWYQQTPGQGLQFLFEYFSETQRNKGNFPGRFSGRQFSNSRSEMNVSTLELGDSALYLCASRPGTGGLNEKLFFGSGTQLSVL.

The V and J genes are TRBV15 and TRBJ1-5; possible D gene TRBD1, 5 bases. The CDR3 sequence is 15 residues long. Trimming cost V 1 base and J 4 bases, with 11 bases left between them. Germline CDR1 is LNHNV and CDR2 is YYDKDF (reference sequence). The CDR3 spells CATSRGQTPNQPQHF. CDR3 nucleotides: TGTGCCACCAGCAGAGGACAGACTCCAAATCAGCCCCAGCATTTT. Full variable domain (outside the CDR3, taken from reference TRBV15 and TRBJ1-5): DAMVIQNPRYQVTQFGKPVTLSCSQTLNHNVMYWYQQKSSQAPKLLFHYYDKDFNNEADTPDNFQSRRPNTSFCFLDIRSPGLGDTAMYLCATSRGQTPNQPQHFGDGTRLSIL.

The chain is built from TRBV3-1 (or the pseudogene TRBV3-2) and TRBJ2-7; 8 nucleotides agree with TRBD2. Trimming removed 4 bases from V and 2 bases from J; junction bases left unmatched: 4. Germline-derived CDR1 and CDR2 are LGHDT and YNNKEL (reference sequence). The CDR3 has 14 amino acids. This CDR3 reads CASSPYSGAYEQYF. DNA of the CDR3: TGTGCCAGCAGCCCTTATAGCGGGGCCTACGAGCAGTACTTC.

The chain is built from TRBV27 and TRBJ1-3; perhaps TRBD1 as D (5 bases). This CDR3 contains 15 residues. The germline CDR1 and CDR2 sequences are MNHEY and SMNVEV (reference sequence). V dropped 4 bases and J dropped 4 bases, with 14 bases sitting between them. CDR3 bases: TGTGCCAGCAGTTCCCTGTGGGGGGTCGGAAACACCATATATTTT. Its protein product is CASSSLWGVGNTIYF.